This TCR beta chain emerged from a study of cytomegalovirus exposure and HLA in healthy donors (dated by TCRdb to 2016 to 2017). At the level of the whole study: The approximately 710 repertoires of the first cohort and the 110 or so validation repertoires were produced on the same platform, according to a later analysis. Along with the roughly 700-subject first cohort, a separate validation cohort of over a hundred different subjects was used. The study combined high-throughput TCR immunosequencing, statistical association of individual TCRs with disease status, and machine learning to predict cytomegalovirus infection status. The study was designed to test whether signatures of past pathogen exposure could be identified by cataloging public T cell receptors.

Points on this clone: Its antigen is currently not known. No base quality values were provided; no much bigger clone lies one nucleotide off.

Findings and caveats that apply to the study as a whole: Cytomegalovirus status was reported to be diagnosed by the classifier with high specificity and sensitivity in both the original and validation cohorts. In vitro tests confirmed that a few of the cytomegalovirus-associated TCR beta chains recognize cytomegalovirus antigens. Across donors, most TCR sequences were observed very rarely, whereas some public TCRs were present in many individuals. Subsequent analysis determined that TCRs grouped into clusters in the first cohort also showed a tendency toward co-occurrence across the approximately 110 validation repertoires, and about 93% of cluster scores exceeded 0. The study listed 164 TCR beta chains as associated with cytomegalovirus. A later analysis had no HLA typing for the validation cohort, so co-occurrence there was scored across all 130 or so repertoires. The authors suggested that the approach could potentially be generalized to other disease states and immunological phenotypes.

V sheds 0 bases and J sheds 2 bases, leaving 13 bases between their ends. CDR1 is given as SGHRS and CDR2 as YFSETQ, both from the germline V gene. Counted from cysteine to phenylalanine, this CDR3 has 16 amino acids. Just CDR3 DNA is preserved here, 48 bases in frame from base 1. Library creation used the immunoSEQ multiplex PCR assay. As for how the authors treated the data: A statistical classification framework was built to diagnose cytomegalovirus status from the catalog of TCR beta chain sequences. TCRdb's version of the immuneACCESS table is confined to in-frame rearrangements and falls short of the full clone set. An unresolved V gene accounts for under half of the shortfall where checked; the remainder is of unknown origin. The DNA was the basis for D and trimming; V, J and clone size are from that table. The sample table lists tens of thousands of clones, around 94% of them with a count of one. The ten largest clones capture under 3% of the sample.

Separate from the approximately 700-subject first cohort, the validation cohort of 90 to 150 subjects was the group to which the donors belonged. The TCR originated in a man between 18 and 29 years old in good health and CMV-seronegative. Recombination joined TRBV5-1 with TRBJ2-3; the D gene is possibly TRBD1, with 7 bases matching. Material for sequencing was PBMCs. The CDR3 has the sequence CASSLAGGQNTDTQYF. Read as DNA, the sequence is TGCGCCAGCAGCTTGGCCGGGGGACAGAACACAGATACGCAGTATTTT.